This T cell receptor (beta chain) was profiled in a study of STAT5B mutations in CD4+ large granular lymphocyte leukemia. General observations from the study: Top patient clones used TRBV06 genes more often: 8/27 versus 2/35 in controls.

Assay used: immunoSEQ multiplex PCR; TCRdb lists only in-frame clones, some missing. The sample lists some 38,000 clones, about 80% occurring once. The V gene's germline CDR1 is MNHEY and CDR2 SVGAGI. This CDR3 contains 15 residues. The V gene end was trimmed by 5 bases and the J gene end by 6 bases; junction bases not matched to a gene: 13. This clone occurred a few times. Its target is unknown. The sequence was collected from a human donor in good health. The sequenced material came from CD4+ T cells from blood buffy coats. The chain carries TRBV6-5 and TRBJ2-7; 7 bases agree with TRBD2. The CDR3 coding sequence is TGTGCCAGCAGTCCGTTTGGGGCGGGAGTTTCCGAGCAGTACTTC. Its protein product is CASSPFGAGVSEQYF.